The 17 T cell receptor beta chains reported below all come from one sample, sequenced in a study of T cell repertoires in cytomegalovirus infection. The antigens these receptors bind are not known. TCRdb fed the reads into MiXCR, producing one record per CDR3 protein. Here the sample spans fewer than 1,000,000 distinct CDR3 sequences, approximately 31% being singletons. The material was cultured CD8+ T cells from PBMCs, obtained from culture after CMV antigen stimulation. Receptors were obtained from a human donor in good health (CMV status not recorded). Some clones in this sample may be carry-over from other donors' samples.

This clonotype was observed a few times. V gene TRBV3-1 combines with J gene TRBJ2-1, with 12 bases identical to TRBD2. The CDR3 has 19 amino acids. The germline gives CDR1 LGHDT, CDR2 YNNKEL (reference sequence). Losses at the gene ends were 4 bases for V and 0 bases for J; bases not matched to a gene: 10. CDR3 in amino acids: CASSPTTSGGPFSYNEQFF. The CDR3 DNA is TGTGCCAGCAGCCCAACCACTAGCGGGGGGCCGTTCTCCTACAATGAGCAGTTCTTC.

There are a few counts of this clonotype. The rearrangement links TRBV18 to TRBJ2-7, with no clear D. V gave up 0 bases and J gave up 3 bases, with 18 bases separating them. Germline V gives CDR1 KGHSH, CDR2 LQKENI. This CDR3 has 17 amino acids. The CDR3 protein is CASSPPQTAHVVYEQYF. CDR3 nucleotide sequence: TGTGCCAGCTCACCACCTCAAACAGCCCATGTCGTCTACGAGCAGTACTTC.

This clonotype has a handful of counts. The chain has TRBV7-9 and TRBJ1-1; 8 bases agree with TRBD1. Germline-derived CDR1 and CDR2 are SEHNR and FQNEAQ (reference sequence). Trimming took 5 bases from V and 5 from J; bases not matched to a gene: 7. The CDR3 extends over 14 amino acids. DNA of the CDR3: TGTGCCAGCAGCCCAAGGACAGGGAGGACTGAAGCTTTCTTT. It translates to CASSPRTGRTEAFF.

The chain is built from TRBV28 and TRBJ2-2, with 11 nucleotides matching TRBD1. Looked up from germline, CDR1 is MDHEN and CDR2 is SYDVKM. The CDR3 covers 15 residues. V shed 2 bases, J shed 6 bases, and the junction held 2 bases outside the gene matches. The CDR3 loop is CASSLGGQGAGELFF. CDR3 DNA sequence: TGTGCCAGCAGTTTAGGGGGACAGGGGGCCGGGGAGCTGTTTTTT.

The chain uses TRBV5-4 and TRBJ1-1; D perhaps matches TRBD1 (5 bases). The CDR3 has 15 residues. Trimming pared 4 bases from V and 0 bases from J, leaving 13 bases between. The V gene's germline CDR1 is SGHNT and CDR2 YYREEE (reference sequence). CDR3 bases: TGTGCCAGCAGCCCTCAAGCAGGGCTGAACACTGAAGCTTTCTTT. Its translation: CASSPQAGLNTEAFF. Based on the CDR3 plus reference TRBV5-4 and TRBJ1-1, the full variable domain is ETGVTQSPTHLIKTRGQQVTLRCSSQSGHNTVSWYQQALGQGPQFIFQYYREEENGRGNFPPRFSGLQFPNYSSELNVNALELDDSALYLCASSPQAGLNTEAFFGQGTRLTVV.

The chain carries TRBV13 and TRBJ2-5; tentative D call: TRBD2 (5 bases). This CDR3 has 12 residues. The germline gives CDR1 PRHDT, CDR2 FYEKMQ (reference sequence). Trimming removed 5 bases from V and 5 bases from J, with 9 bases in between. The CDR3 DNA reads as TGTGCCAGCAGCCGGGAAAGGGAGACCCAGTACTTC. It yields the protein CASSRERETQYF. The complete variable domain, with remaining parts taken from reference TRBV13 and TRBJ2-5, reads AAGVIQSPRHLIKEKRETATLKCYPIPRHDTVYWYQQGPGQDPQFLISFYEKMQSDKGSIPDRFSAQQFSDYHSELNMSSLELGDSALYFCASSRERETQYFGPGTRLLVL.

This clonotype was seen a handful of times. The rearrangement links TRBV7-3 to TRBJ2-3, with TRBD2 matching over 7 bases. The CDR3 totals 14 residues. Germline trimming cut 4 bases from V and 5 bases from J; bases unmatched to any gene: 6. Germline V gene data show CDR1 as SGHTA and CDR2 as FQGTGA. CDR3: CASSSLGGGDTQYF. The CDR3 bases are TGTGCCAGCAGCTCCCTGGGCGGGGGAGATACGCAGTATTTT.

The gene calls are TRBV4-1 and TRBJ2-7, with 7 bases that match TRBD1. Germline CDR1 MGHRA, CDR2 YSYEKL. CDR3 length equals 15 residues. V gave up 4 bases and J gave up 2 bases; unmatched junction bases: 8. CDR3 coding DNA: TGCGCCAGCAGCCTTTCCAGACAGGGAACCTACGAGCAGTACTTC. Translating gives CASSLSRQGTYEQYF.

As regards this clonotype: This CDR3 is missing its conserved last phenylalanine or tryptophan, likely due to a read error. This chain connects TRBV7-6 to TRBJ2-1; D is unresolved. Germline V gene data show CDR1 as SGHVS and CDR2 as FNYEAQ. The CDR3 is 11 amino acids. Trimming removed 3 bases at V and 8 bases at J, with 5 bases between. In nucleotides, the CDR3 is TGTGCCAGCAGCTTCTTGGATGAGCAGTTCTCC. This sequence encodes CASSFLDEQFS.

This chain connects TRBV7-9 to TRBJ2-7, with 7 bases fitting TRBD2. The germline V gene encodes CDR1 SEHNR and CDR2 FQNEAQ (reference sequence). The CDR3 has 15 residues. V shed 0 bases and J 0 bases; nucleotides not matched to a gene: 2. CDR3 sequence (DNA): TGTGCCAGCAGCTTAGCGCCTAGCGGCTCCTACGAGCAGTACTTC. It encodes CASSLAPSGSYEQYF. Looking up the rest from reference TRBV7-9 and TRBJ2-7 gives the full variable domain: DTGVSQNPRHKITKRGQNVTFRCDPISEHNRLYWYRQTLGQGPEFLTYFQNEAQLEKSRLLSDRFSAERPKGSFSTLEIQRTEQGDSAMYLCASSLAPSGSYEQYFGPGTRLTVT.

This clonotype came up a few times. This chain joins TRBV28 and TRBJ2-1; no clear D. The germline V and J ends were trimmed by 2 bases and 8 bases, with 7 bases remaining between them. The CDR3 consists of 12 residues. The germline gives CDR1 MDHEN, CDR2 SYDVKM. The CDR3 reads CASSLIWDEQFF. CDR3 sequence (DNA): TGTGCCAGCAGTTTAATCTGGGATGAGCAGTTCTTC. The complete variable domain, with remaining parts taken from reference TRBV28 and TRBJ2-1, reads DVKVTQSSRYLVKRTGEKVFLECVQDMDHENMFWYRQDPGLGLRLIYFSYDVKMKEKGDIPEGYSVSREKKERFSLILESASTNQTSMYLCASSLIWDEQFFGPGTRLTVL.

CDR3 sequence: CASSLQGAQPHTDTQYF. The CDR3 region has the DNA TGTGCCAGCAGTTTACAGGGGGCGCAGCCCCACACAGATACGCAGTATTTT. The rearrangement links TRBV27 to TRBJ2-3; 8 bases agree with TRBD1. Germline V gene lookup returns CDR1 MNHEY and CDR2 SMNVEV (reference sequence). The CDR3 loop spans 17 amino acids. The ends lost 2 bases at V and 2 bases at J; junction bases unmatched: 9.

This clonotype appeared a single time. The CDR3 nucleotides read TGTGCCAGCAGTAAAACAGGGGTCGGTGAAAAACTGTTTTTT. It yields the protein CASSKTGVGEKLFF. The gene calls are TRBV6-5 and TRBJ1-4, with 7 bases matching TRBD1. The germline gives CDR1 MNHEY, CDR2 SVGAGI. The CDR3 is 14 amino acids. V lost 5 bases, J lost 7 bases, and 7 bases stayed unmatched.

In DNA, the CDR3 is TGTGCCAGCAGCCAAGAGGAGGTCTACAATGAGCAGTTCTTC. The encoded protein is CASSQEEVYNEQFF. J is TRBJ2-1 and V is TRBV14; TRBD2 is a possible D gene (5 bases). V lost 0 bases to trimming and J lost 3 bases, with 6 bases between them. Germline lookup yields CDR1 SGHDN and CDR2 FVKESK. The CDR3 is 14 residues long.

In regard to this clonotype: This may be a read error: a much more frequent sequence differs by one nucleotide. DNA for the CDR3: TGTGCCATCAGGGGGCGGAACACTGAAGCTTTCTTT. Amino acids: CAIRGRNTEAFF. The chain uses TRBV10-3 and TRBJ1-1, with TRBD1 as a possible D gene (5 bases). Germline lookup yields CDR1 ENHRY and CDR2 SYGVKD. This CDR3 is built from 12 residues. The ends were cut back, 6 bases at V and 1 base at J, with 6 bases in the middle.

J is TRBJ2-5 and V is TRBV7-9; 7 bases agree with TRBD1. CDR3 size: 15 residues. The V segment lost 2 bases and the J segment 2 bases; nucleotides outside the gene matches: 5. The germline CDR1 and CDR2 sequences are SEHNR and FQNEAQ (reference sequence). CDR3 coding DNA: TGTGCCAGCAGCTTAAGAGGACAGGCTCAAGAGACCCAGTACTTC. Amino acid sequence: CASSLRGQAQETQYF.

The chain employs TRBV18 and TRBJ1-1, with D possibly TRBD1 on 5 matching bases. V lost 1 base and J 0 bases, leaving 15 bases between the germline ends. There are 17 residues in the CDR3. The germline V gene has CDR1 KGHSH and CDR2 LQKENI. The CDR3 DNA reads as TGTGCCAGCTCACCACTCCAGGGTGGCAGAATGAACACTGAAGCTTTCTTT. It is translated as CASSPLQGGRMNTEAFF.